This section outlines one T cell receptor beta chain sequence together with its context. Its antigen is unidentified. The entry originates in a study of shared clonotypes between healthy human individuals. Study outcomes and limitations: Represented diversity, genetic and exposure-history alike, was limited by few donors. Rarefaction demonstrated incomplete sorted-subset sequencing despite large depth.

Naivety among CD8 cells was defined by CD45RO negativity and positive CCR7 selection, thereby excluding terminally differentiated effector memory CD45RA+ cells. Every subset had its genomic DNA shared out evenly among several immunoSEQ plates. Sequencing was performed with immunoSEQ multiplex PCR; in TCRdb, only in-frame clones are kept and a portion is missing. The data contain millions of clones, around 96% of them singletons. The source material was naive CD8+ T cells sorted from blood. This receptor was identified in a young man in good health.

CDR3 DNA sequence: TGTGCCAGCAGTGCCCTCGGGGAGCTGTTTTTT. Its protein product is CASSALGELFF. This rearrangement joins TRBV6-5 to TRBJ2-2; D unresolved. V lost 5 bases and J lost 7, with 5 bases in between. The germline gives CDR1 MNHEY, CDR2 SVGAGI. The CDR3 loop spans 11 amino acids.